Each of the 10 T cell receptor beta chains below was sequenced from the same sample in a study of identical twins. Each CDR3 protein is one row after TCRdb ran MiXCR on the 5' RACE reads. Of 400,000 to 650,000 distinct CDR3 sequences listed, 22% are singletons. These data were likewise used in another study, on T cells expressing NK-cell markers.

Material: CD4+ T cells sorted from blood. The source of these receptors is a woman aged 18-29 years in good health.

This clonotype was counted between two and nine times. The chain carries TRBV7-2 and TRBJ2-7, with TRBD2 matching 8 bases. The CDR3 sequence is 15 residues long. The junction had 8 bases not matched to a gene; V was cut back by 0 bases and J by 7 bases. The germline gives CDR1 SGHTA, CDR2 FQGNSA. DNA of the CDR3: TGTGCCAGCAGCTTAGCACTAGCGGACCGGGGGGAGCAGTACTTC. Encoded protein: CASSLALADRGEQYF.

This clonotype has just a few counts. The gene calls are TRBV5-1 and TRBJ2-3, with 9 bases lining up with TRBD2. The CDR3 is 16 residues long. The V and J ends lost 0 bases and 1 base, in that order; junction bases with no gene match: 3. CDR1 SGHRS and CDR2 YFSETQ come from the germline V gene. The CDR3, as DNA: TGCGCCAGCAGCTTGGCCGCGGGAGGGGGCACAGATACGCAGTATTTT. The encoded protein is CASSLAAGGGTDTQYF.

The chain links TRBV20-1 to TRBJ2-1; 12 bases match TRBD2. CDR1 DFQATT and CDR2 SNEGSKA come from the germline V gene (reference sequence). The trim removed 4 bases at V and 8 bases at J, leaving 12 bases unmatched. This CDR3 spans 16 amino acids. The CDR3 loop is CSATKPTSGSSYEQFF. CDR3 coding DNA: TGCAGTGCTACCAAACCGACTAGCGGGAGTTCCTATGAGCAGTTCTTC.

In this sample, this clonotype turned up a few times. The CDR3 region has the DNA TGTGCCAGCAGCCAACTTGGCTCACCCCTCCACTTT. The encoded protein is CASSQLGSPLHF. V is TRBV3-1 and J is TRBJ1-6, with D unclear. The germline V gene has CDR1 LGHDT and CDR2 YNNKEL (reference sequence). This CDR3 has 12 residues. Trimming took off 2 bases at V and 10 bases at J, with 6 bases between the two ends.

Only a few counts were recorded for this clonotype. This chain connects TRBV20-1 to TRBJ2-3, with unresolved D. The V end lost 6 bases, the J end lost 4 bases, and 8 bases lay between the germline ends. The germline CDR1 and CDR2 sequences are DFQATT and SNEGSKA (reference sequence). The CDR3 spans 11 residues. The CDR3 region has the DNA TGCAGTGCGCGTAAGGCAGATACGCAGTATTTT. It is translated as CSARKADTQYF.

This clonotype was counted at least ten times. The V gene is TRBV10-3, the J gene TRBJ1-1, with D perhaps TRBD1 (6 bases). Germline CDR1 ENHRY, CDR2 SYGVKD. V gave up 1 base and J gave up 3 bases, with 15 bases separating them. The CDR3 consists of 16 residues. The CDR3 DNA follows: TGTGCCATCAGTGAGTTACAGGGAATCAGGGACACTGAAGCTTTCTTT. This codes for CAISELQGIRDTEAFF.

The V and J genes are TRBV15 and TRBJ2-2; no reliable D call. Germline values: CDR1 LNHNV, CDR2 YYDKDF (reference sequence). This CDR3 is built from 15 residues. V shed 2 bases and J shed 2 bases, with 9 bases lying between them. CDR3 protein: CATSRLGPNTGELFF. DNA for the CDR3: TGTGCCACCAGCAGATTAGGGCCAAACACCGGGGAGCTGTTTTTT.

V usage is TRBV5-1 and J usage is TRBJ2-3, with no clear D. The germline CDR1 and CDR2 sequences are SGHRS and YFSETQ. The CDR3 has 13 amino acids. Trimming cost V 4 bases and J 6 bases, with 12 bases left between them. The CDR3 is CASSPTGRDTQYF. CDR3 DNA sequence: TGCGCCAGCAGCCCGACCGGCCGGGATACGCAGTATTTT. The full variable domain, completed using reference TRBV5-1 and TRBJ2-3, is KAGVTQTPRYLIKTRGQQVTLSCSPISGHRSVSWYQQTPGQGLQFLFEYFSETQRNKGNFPGRFSGRQFSNSRSEMNVSTLELGDSALYLCASSPTGRDTQYFGPGTRLTVL.

This sequence joins TRBV10-3 and TRBJ1-1, with D maybe TRBD1 (5 bases). Germline V gene sequence: CDR1 ENHRY, CDR2 SYGVKD. The CDR3 runs to 12 residues. V lost 7 bases to trimming and J lost 4 bases, with 10 bases between them. The CDR3: CAIMAGGTEAFF. The CDR3 nucleotides read TGTGCCATCATGGCGGGGGGCACTGAAGCTTTCTTT.

This clonotype was counted only a few times. V is TRBV29-1 and J is TRBJ1-1; D gene unclear. The CDR3 totals 11 residues. The V end was cut by 3 bases, the J end by 9 bases, with 11 bases between. In germline, CDR1 is SQVTM, CDR2 ANQGSEA. CDR3 sequence (DNA): TGCAGCGTTGAGGGTGTTCTTCAAGCTTTCTTT. Amino acids: CSVEGVLQAFF.